The 27 T cell receptor beta chains below all came from one sample that was sequenced in a study of T cell repertoires in aging, cancer and after chemotherapy. The template was genomic DNA from peripheral blood, not RNA. Multiplex touch-down PCR with TRB-A/B primers amplified rearranged V-D-J TRB sequences. TCRdb recomputed calls from the multiplex PCR reads with MiXCR, one row per CDR3 protein. The data hold approximately 9,500 distinct CDR3 sequences, with under 30% observed a single time. The sample was blood. The receptors come from a human donor in good health.

The J gene is TRBJ1-2, the V gene TRBV29-1; 9 bases match TRBD1. The CDR3 is made up of 15 amino acids. Germline V gives CDR1 SQVTM, CDR2 ANQGSEA. The V and J ends lost 2 bases and 4 bases, in that order; junction bases with no gene match: 8. The CDR3 sequence: CSVEPPGTGFYGYTF. The DNA for the CDR3 is TGCAGCGTTGAACCCCCCGGGACAGGGTTCTATGGCTACACCTTC.

The genes are TRBV4-2 and TRBJ1-2, with 8 bases that match TRBD1. The germline V gene encodes CDR1 LGHNA and CDR2 YNFKEQ. The CDR3 covers 16 residues. With 0 bases clipped from V and 5 bases from J, the junction kept 8 bases outside the gene matches. Here the CDR3 DNA reads TGTGCCAGCAGCCAAGATCGGCAGGGGGCCGGGTATGGCTACACCTTC. It codes for CASSQDRQGAGYGYTF.

This clonotype was observed a few times. The rearrangement links TRBV6-2 or TRBV6-3 to TRBJ2-7; 12 positions match TRBD1. Germline CDR1 reads MNHEY; CDR2 reads SVGEGT. CDR3 length: 15 amino acids. The J segment lost 5 bases and the V segment lost 5 bases, leaving 7 bases of the junction unmatched. The CDR3 loop reads CASSSRDRGLDEQYF. For the CDR3, the DNA is TGTGCCAGCAGTAGCCGGGACAGGGGGCTCGACGAGCAGTACTTC.

V and J are TRBV5-4 and TRBJ2-6; the D gene could be TRBD1 or TRBD2 (6 bases each). There are 17 residues in the CDR3. Trimming removed 4 bases from V and 0 bases from J, with 14 bases in between. Germline lookup yields CDR1 SGHNT and CDR2 YYREEE (reference sequence). The CDR3 spells CASSPRQDYSGANVLTF. CDR3 in DNA: TGTGCCAGCAGCCCAAGACAGGACTACTCTGGGGCCAACGTCCTGACTTTC.

This clonotype is termed medium-sized. CDR3 in amino acids: CASSLEQAQSNSPLHF. The CDR3 DNA reads as TGTGCCAGCAGCTTAGAACAGGCACAGTCTAATTCACCCCTCCACTTT. The chain is built from TRBV7-6 and TRBJ1-6, with D tentatively TRBD1 (5 bases). The CDR3 loop spans 16 amino acids. V lost 1 base and J 6 bases, leaving 13 bases between the germline ends. The germline V gene has CDR1 SGHVS and CDR2 FNYEAQ.

This clonotype is categorized as medium-sized. This rearrangement joins TRBV29-1 to TRBJ2-2; D uncertain. Per the germline V gene, CDR1 is SQVTM and CDR2 is ANQGSEA. This CDR3 is built from 15 residues. V dropped 4 bases and J dropped 5 bases, with 17 bases sitting between them. The DNA for the CDR3 is TGCAGCGTTGGTGAACCGGGCCTATTAACCGGGGAGCTGTTTTTT. It codes for CSVGEPGLLTGELFF.

Points on this clonotype: A read error is possible here, since a much larger clone lies one base away. This chain connects TRBV15 to TRBJ2-7, with D hard to call. V gave up 5 bases and J gave up 1 base, with 12 bases separating them. From germline, CDR1 is LNHNV and CDR2 YYDKDF (reference sequence). This CDR3 has 14 residues. CDR3 sequence reads: CATSERRESYEQYF. DNA for the CDR3: TGTGCCACCAGCGAGAGGCGCGAATCCTACGAGCAGTACTTC.

The rearrangement links TRBV5-1 to TRBJ2-1, with TRBD2 identical over 11 bases. Germline-derived CDR1 and CDR2 are SGHRS and YFSETQ. Trimming at V came to 4 bases and at J to 8 bases, leaving 14 bases not matched to a gene. The CDR3 is 17 residues long. CDR3 sequence (DNA): TGCGCCAGCAGCCGCCCCCTGACTAGCGGGACTGGGGATGAGCAGTTCTTC. Amino acids: CASSRPLTSGTGDEQFF.

V usage is TRBV14 and J usage is TRBJ1-2, with unresolved D. The germline gives CDR1 SGHDN, CDR2 FVKESK. The ends were cut back, 0 bases at V and 4 bases at J, with 9 bases in the middle. This CDR3 is 14 amino acids long. This CDR3 is CASSQEAVSYGYTF. CDR3 in DNA: TGTGCCAGCAGCCAAGAAGCGGTGAGCTATGGCTACACCTTC.

V is TRBV29-1 and J is TRBJ2-4; D is possibly TRBD1 (6 bases). There are 15 residues in the CDR3. V was clipped by 4 bases and J by 3 bases, with 16 bases between them. CDR1 and CDR2 (germline): SQVTM, ANQGSEA. In DNA, the CDR3 is TGCAGCGTTGTTCGACAGGAGACAATCAAAAACATTCAGTACTTC. Translation: CSVVRQETIKNIQYF.

This clonotype was picked up a small number of times. J is TRBJ1-2 and V is TRBV20-1; a possible D gene is TRBD1 (5 bases). CDR3 length equals 15 residues. V was cut by 2 bases and J by 4 bases, with 17 bases left in between. Germline-derived CDR1 and CDR2 are DFQATT and SNEGSKA (reference sequence). As DNA, the CDR3 is TGCAGTGCTAGACCGTCCGGGCAAGGGGTCTATGGCTACACCTTC. This gives the protein CSARPSGQGVYGYTF.

V and J are TRBV6-2 or TRBV6-3 and TRBJ1-5; D is unclear. Germline CDR1 is MNHEY and CDR2 is SVGEGT. The V end was cut by 0 bases, the J end by 4 bases, with 4 bases between. This CDR3 is 13 amino acids long. For the CDR3, the DNA is TGTGCCAGCAGTTACTCGGAGAATCAGCCCCAGCATTTT. It is translated as CASSYSENQPQHF.

This chain links TRBV21-1 with TRBJ1-6; the D call of TRBD1 is as the table states it, not checked on the DNA. TRBV21-1 is a listed pseudogene. The CDR3 has 15 amino acids. The CDR3 DNA sequence: TGTGCCAGCAGCAAAGGGGGGCAGGGGCATTCACCCCTCCACTTT. Residues: CASSKGGQGHSPLHF.

The rearrangement joins TRBV10-1 to TRBJ1-4; no clear D. V dropped 4 bases and J dropped 8 bases, with 14 bases sitting between them. CDR1 is WNHNN and CDR2 is SYGVQD in the germline V gene (reference sequence). The CDR3 contains 14 residues. CDR3 bases: TGCGCCAGCAGTGCAGGCGGGCGGGCCGAAAAACTGTTTTTT. It encodes CASSAGGRAEKLFF.

This clonotype was seen a few times. The CDR3 DNA reads as TGTGCCAGCAGCCCTCCGCCCCATGTTGGGAGGCCCAGAGCGAGGGGCTACACCTTC. It encodes CASSPPPHVGRPRARGYTF. The chain combines TRBV28 with TRBJ1-2; D unclear. The length of the CDR3 is 19 residues. Germline assignment: CDR1 MDHEN and CDR2 SYDVKM. V was pared by 6 bases and J by 8 bases, with 34 bases between.

The rearrangement joins TRBV12-3 or TRBV12-4 to TRBJ1-2; perhaps TRBD1 as D (5 bases). The CDR3 covers 13 residues. The germline V and J ends were trimmed by 5 bases and 3 bases, with 10 bases remaining between them. The CDR3 here is CASSAGMDYGYTF. CDR3 DNA sequence: TGTGCCAGCAGTGCAGGGATGGACTATGGCTACACCTTC.

Details on this clonotype: This could be a read error, since a much larger clone is one nucleotide away. The chain is built from TRBV6-1 and TRBJ2-1; 7 bases align to TRBD2. Germline V CDR1 and CDR2: MNHNS, SASEGT. The CDR3 totals 15 residues. With 2 bases clipped from V and 4 bases from J, the junction kept 5 bases outside the gene matches. The DNA for the CDR3 is TGTGCCAGCAGTGAAACGTCGGGGGGTTACAATGAGCAGTTCTTC. It translates to CASSETSGGYNEQFF.

The rearrangement uses TRBV28 and TRBJ1-1; TRBD1 matches at 7 bases. The CDR3 is 14 residues long. V dropped 3 bases and J dropped 7; count of bases not matched to a gene: 8. CDR1 is MDHEN and CDR2 is SYDVKM in the germline V gene. CDR3 sequence: CASSFTGEVNEAFF. The DNA of the CDR3 is TGTGCCAGCAGTTTTACAGGGGAAGTTAATGAAGCTTTCTTT.

The chain combines TRBV19 with TRBJ2-3; 8 positions match TRBD1. The CDR3 is made up of 13 amino acids. Germline lookup yields CDR1 LNHDA and CDR2 SQIVND (reference sequence). V gave up 10 bases and J gave up 5 bases; unmatched junction bases: 8. The CDR3 is CATARGQRDTQYF. DNA for the CDR3: TGTGCCACCGCCAGGGGGCAAAGAGATACGCAGTATTTT.

As regards this clonotype: A clone one base away is much larger, so this may be a read error. CDR3 sequence reads: CASSFGQGVGYTF. CDR3 DNA sequence: TGTGCCAGCAGCTTTGGGCAGGGGGTCGGCTACACCTTC. The chain couples TRBV5-6 to TRBJ1-2; 7 bases map to TRBD1. The germline V gene encodes CDR1 SGHDT and CDR2 YYEEEE. The V gene end was trimmed by 2 bases and the J gene end by 8 bases; junction bases not matched to a gene: 6. The length of the CDR3 is 13 residues.

This clonotype was seen a few times. V usage is TRBV21-1 and J usage is TRBJ1-2; TRBD1, as called in the table, went unchecked against the DNA. TRBV21-1 is a listed pseudogene. There are 13 residues in the CDR3. CDR3 sequence: CASSTPGAQGYTF. CDR3 in DNA: TGTGCCAGCAGCACCCCGGGGGCGCAAGGCTACACCTTC.

This clonotype has a handful of counts. The chain links TRBV12-3 or TRBV12-4 to TRBJ2-7; D might be TRBD2 (6 bases). V was pared by 4 bases and J by 2 bases, with 18 bases between. This CDR3 is 16 amino acids long. The CDR3: CASSSIPGAGTYEQYF. The CDR3 DNA reads as TGTGCCAGCAGTTCTATACCGGGAGCTGGCACCTACGAGCAGTACTTC.

The chain has TRBV7-9 and TRBJ2-7; D gene unclear. This CDR3 region has 12 residues. Germline CDR1 and CDR2: SEHNR and FQNEAQ (reference sequence). The ends were cut back, 1 base at V and 5 bases at J, with 6 bases in the middle. The CDR3 region has the DNA TGTGCCAGCAGCTTAGTGGGCCACGAGCAGTACTTC. This translates into CASSLVGHEQYF.

The rearrangement links TRBV30 to TRBJ2-1; 10 bases agree with TRBD2. This CDR3 contains 14 residues. Trimming cost V 5 bases and J 3 bases; bases outside gene matches: 4. Per germline, CDR1 GTSNPN and CDR2 SVGIG (reference sequence). The CDR3 reads CAWSSGSDYNEQFF. CDR3 nucleotide sequence: TGTGCCTGGTCTAGCGGGAGTGACTACAATGAGCAGTTCTTC.

This chain links TRBV5-1 with TRBJ2-5; 8 positions agree with TRBD1. From germline, CDR1 is SGHRS and CDR2 YFSETQ. This CDR3 is built from 15 residues. With V trimmed by 7 bases and J by 1 base, 9 bases remained unmatched. The CDR3 protein is CASSTGQGPQETQYF. The CDR3 coding sequence is TGCGCCAGCTCTACCGGACAGGGTCCCCAAGAGACCCAGTACTTC.

A few counts support this clonotype. The CDR3, as DNA: TGTGCCAGTAGCCTTAAAACAGGGGGAAGGCCTGAAGCTTTCTTT. It encodes CASSLKTGGRPEAFF. This chain connects TRBV19 to TRBJ1-1; the match to TRBD1 covers 8 bases. There are 15 residues in the CDR3. The V gene's germline CDR1 is LNHDA and CDR2 SQIVND (reference sequence). V dropped 6 bases and J dropped 6; count of bases not matched to a gene: 12.

This chain joins TRBV5-1 and TRBJ1-2; 8 bases align to TRBD1. V lost 2 bases, J lost 4 bases, and 1 base stayed unmatched. Germline CDR1 reads SGHRS; CDR2 reads YFSETQ. The CDR3 length is 13 residues. CDR3 loop: CASSFDRGYGYTF. CDR3 sequence (DNA): TGCGCCAGCAGCTTTGACAGGGGCTATGGCTACACCTTC.